This T cell receptor (beta chain) came from a study of glioma-infiltrating T cells after dendritic cell vaccination. At the level of the study: Patients received three intradermal dendritic cell vaccine injections at biweekly intervals.

The time point is: after dendritic cell vaccination, including at tumor progression/relapse. Some clones are missing from TCRdb's copy, which holds only in-frame ones; the method was immunoSEQ multiplex PCR. The data contain some 46,000 clones, about 89% of them seen just once; the ten biggest clones take up over 4.5%. This clonotype originated in a human donor with glioblastoma. The specimen comprised blood, sampled after dendritic cell vaccination.

Written as DNA, the CDR3 is TGTGCCAGTTCTCAGGACAAGTTAATCAACTATGGCTACACCTTC. It yields the protein CASSQDKLINYGYTF. This chain uses TRBV19 with TRBJ1-2; D is perhaps TRBD1 (5 bases). From germline, CDR1 is LNHDA and CDR2 SQIVND (reference sequence). The CDR3 has 15 amino acids. V gave up 8 bases and J gave up 2 bases, with 18 bases separating them.